This T cell receptor beta chain was identified during a study of shared clonotypes between healthy human individuals. The protocol was immunoSEQ multiplex PCR, while the TCRdb copy is restricted to in-frame clones and leaves out a portion. Among 1.5 million to 1.9 million clones, 98% were seen once, and the ten largest hold roughly 0.45%. V trimming: 6 bases; J trimming: 5 bases; junction bases outside the gene matches: 11. Germline V CDR1 and CDR2: MNHEY, SMNVEV (reference sequence). The CDR3 has 18 residues. The receptor was isolated from a man aged 25-45 years in good health. Sequenced: naive CD4+ T cells sorted from blood. Noted subset: CD45RA+ positively selected. V gene TRBV27 combines with J gene TRBJ2-1, with 15 bases matching TRBD2. CDR3 DNA: TGTGCCAGCAGCCCGGGACTAGCGGGAGGATTGTACAACAATGAGCAGTTCTTC. Amino acids: CASSPGLAGGLYNNEQFF.